Shown below are 3 T cell receptor beta chains from a single sample sequenced in a study of blood T cell repertoires in COVID-19. The method was immunoSEQ multiplex PCR; TCRdb's version includes in-frame clones alone and lacks a portion of them. The sample has 200,000 to 250,000 clones, about four fifths seen once. The specimen was PBMCs or T cells enriched from blood (not recorded which). These TCRs come from a woman in her sixties who had recovered from COVID-19.

The rearrangement joins TRBV29-1 to TRBJ1-3; D possibly corresponds to TRBD1 (5 bases). The CDR3 extends over 14 amino acids. CDR1 and CDR2 (germline): SQVTM, ANQGSEA. With 6 bases removed from V and 0 bases from J, the gap between germline ends came to 12 bases. In nucleotides, the CDR3 is TGCAGCGTCGGAACAGGTCGCTCTGGAAACACCATATATTTT. This translates into CSVGTGRSGNTIYF.

The table lists this clone with a few counts. CDR3 sequence reads: CSTGLAGAGYGEQFF. The CDR3 nucleotides are TGCAGTACCGGGCTAGCGGGAGCGGGGTACGGTGAGCAGTTCTTC. The chain uses TRBV29-1 and TRBJ2-1, with 10 bases lining up with TRBD2. From germline, CDR1 is SQVTM and CDR2 ANQGSEA. The length of the CDR3 is 15 residues.

This clone was seen only once. CDR3 in DNA: TGTGCCACCAGTGATTCGAGCGTTACCGGGGAGCTGTTTTTT. This codes for CATSDSSVTGELFF. This sequence joins TRBV24-1 and TRBJ2-2; D unresolved. The V end was cut by 2 bases, the J end by 5 bases, with 8 bases between. Looked up from germline, CDR1 is KGHDR and CDR2 is SFDVKD. The CDR3 length is 14 residues.